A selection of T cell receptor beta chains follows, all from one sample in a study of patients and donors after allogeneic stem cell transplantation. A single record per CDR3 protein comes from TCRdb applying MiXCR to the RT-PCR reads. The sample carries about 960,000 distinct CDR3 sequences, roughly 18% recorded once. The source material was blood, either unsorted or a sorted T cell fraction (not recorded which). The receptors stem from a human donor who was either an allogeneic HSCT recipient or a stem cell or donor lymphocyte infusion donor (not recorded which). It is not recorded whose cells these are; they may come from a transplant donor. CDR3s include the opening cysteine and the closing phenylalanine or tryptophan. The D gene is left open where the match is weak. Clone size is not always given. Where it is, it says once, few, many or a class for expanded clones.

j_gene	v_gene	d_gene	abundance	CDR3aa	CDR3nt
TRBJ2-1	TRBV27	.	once	CASSGSGLLSGEQFF	TGTGCCAGCAGCGGATCGGGACTCCTCTCAGGGGAGCAGTTCTTC
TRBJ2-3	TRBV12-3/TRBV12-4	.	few	CASSPPGVPQYF	TGTGCCAGCAGCCCGCCCGGAGTCCCGCAGTATTTT
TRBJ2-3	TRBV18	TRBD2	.	CASSPIGGRANADTQYF	TGTGCCAGCTCACCGATCGGCGGGAGGGCCAATGCAGATACGCAGTATTTT
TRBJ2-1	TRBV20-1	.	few	CSARPFGATYNEQFF	TGCAGTGCTAGGCCGTTCGGGGCCACCTACAATGAGCAGTTCTTC
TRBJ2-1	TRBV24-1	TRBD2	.	CATSEYSGSFNEQFF	TGTGCCACCAGTGAATATAGCGGGAGTTTTAATGAGCAGTTCTTC
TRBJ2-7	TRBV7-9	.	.	CASKGDRSYEQYF	TGTGCCAGCAAGGGCGACAGGTCTTACGAGCAGTACTTC
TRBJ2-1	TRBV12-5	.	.	CASGSGVGNNEQFF	TGTGCTAGTGGTTCGGGGGTCGGGAACAATGAGCAGTTCTTC
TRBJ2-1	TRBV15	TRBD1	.	CATSRDRGYHEQFF	TGTGCCACCAGCCGGGACAGGGGGTACCATGAGCAGTTCTTC
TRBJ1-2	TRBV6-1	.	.	CASRPADARRDYGYTF	TGTGCCAGCAGACCTGCGGACGCGCGACGCGACTATGGCTACACCTTC
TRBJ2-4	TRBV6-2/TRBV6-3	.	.	CASTQGNIQYF	TGTGCCAGCACCCAGGGTAACATTCAGTACTTC
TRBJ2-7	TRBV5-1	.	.	CASSLKHTPPMEQYF	TGCGCCAGCAGCTTGAAACACACTCCCCCTATGGAGCAGTACTTC
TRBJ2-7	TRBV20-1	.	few	CSARDDGSYGKGEQYF	TGCAGTGCTAGAGATGATGGGTCCTACGGCAAGGGGGAGCAGTACTTC
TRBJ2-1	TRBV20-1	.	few	CSVPSESSYNEQFF	TGCAGTGTCCCTAGTGAGAGCTCCTACAATGAGCAGTTCTTC
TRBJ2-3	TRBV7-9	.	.	CASSLVAADTQYF	TGTGCCAGCAGCTTAGTGGCGGCAGATACGCAGTATTTT
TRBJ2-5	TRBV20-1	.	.	CSARRSQETQYF	TGCAGTGCTAGAAGGTCGCAAGAGACCCAGTACTTC
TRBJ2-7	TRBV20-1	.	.	CSARPGRAYEQYF	TGCAGTGCTAGGCCTGGACGGGCCTACGAGCAGTACTTC
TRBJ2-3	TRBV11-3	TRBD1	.	CASSTPGGRTDTQYF	TGTGCCAGCAGCACCCCAGGGGGCCGAACAGATACGCAGTATTTT
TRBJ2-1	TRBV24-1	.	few	CATSDLASPDHNEQFF	TGTGCCACCAGTGATTTGGCTAGCCCAGACCACAATGAGCAGTTCTTC
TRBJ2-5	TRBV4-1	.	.	CASSQIIEETQYF	TGCGCCAGCAGCCAAATCATAGAAGAGACCCAGTACTTC
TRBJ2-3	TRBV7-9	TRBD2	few	CASSFPPSGNSDTQYF	TGTGCCAGCAGCTTTCCTCCTAGCGGGAATTCAGATACGCAGTATTTT
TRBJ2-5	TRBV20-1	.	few	CSASGRGRGQETQYF	TGCAGTGCTAGTGGTAGAGGCAGGGGCCAGGAGACCCAGTACTTC
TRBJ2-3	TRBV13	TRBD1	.	CASSEQDRGDTQYF	TGTGCCAGCAGCGAACAGGACAGGGGAGATACGCAGTATTTT
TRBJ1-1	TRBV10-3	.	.	CAISVEPNTEAFF	TGTGCCATCAGTGTAGAGCCGAACACTGAAGCTTTCTTT
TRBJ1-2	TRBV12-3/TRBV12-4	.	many	CASSLGLTNYGYTF	TGTGCCAGCAGCCTGGGGTTAACTAACTATGGCTACACCTTC
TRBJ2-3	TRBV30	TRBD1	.	CAWSGGTASSTDTQYF	TGTGCCTGGAGTGGGGGGACAGCCTCTAGCACAGATACGCAGTATTTT
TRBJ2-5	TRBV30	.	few	CAWSVRSETQYF	TGTGCCTGGAGTGTACGGTCAGAGACCCAGTACTTC
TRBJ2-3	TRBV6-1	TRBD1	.	CASSRRTGTGMDTQYF	TGTGCCAGCAGTAGAAGGACAGGAACGGGGATGGATACGCAGTATTTT
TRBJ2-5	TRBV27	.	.	CASSVTSGRPLETQYF	TGTGCCAGCAGTGTAACCTCGGGACGGCCATTAGAGACCCAGTACTTC
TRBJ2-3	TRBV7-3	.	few	CASSLSFRTGDTQYF	TGTGCCAGCAGCCTATCTTTTCGAACGGGGGATACGCAGTATTTT
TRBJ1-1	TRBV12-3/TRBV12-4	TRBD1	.	CASTQGIYTEAFF	TGTGCCAGTACACAGGGGATTTATACTGAAGCTTTCTTT
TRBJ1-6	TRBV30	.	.	CAWRTVRESPLHF	TGTGCCTGGCGGACGGTTCGGGAATCACCCCTCCACTTT
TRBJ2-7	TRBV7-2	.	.	CASSFRGGTYEQYF	TGTGCCAGCAGCTTCAGGGGTGGGACCTACGAGCAGTACTTC
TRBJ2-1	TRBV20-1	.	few	CSAHHPDLSEQFF	TGCAGTGCCCACCACCCAGACCTTAGTGAGCAGTTCTTC
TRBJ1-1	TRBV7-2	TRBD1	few	CASSTKPGGSTEAFF	TGTGCCAGCAGCACAAAACCAGGGGGTAGTACTGAAGCTTTCTTT
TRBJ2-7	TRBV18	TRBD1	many	CASSLGQGANGRYEQYF	TGTGCCAGCTCACTAGGACAGGGGGCGAATGGTCGTTACGAGCAGTACTTC
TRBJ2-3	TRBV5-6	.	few	CASSPAGTNTDTQYF	TGTGCCAGCAGCCCAGCGGGGACAAACACAGATACGCAGTATTTT
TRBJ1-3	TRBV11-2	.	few	CASSPGRKSSGNTIYF	TGTGCCAGCAGCCCAGGGAGGAAAAGCTCTGGAAACACCATATATTTT
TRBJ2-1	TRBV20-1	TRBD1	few	CSATRGTGVGTEQFF	TGCAGTGCTACTAGGGGGACAGGCGTCGGTACTGAGCAGTTCTTC
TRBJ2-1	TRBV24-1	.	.	CATSETVDEQFF	TGTGCCACCAGTGAAACAGTAGATGAGCAGTTCTTC
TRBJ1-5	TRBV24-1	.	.	CATSEDRNQPQHF	TGTGCCACCAGTGAGGACCGCAATCAGCCCCAGCATTTT
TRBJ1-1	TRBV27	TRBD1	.	CASSSSGGRTEAFF	TGTGCCAGCAGTTCATCAGGGGGCCGGACTGAAGCTTTCTTT
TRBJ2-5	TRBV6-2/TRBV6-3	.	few	CASSYGMGVSQETQYF	TGTGCCAGCAGCTACGGGATGGGGGTCTCCCAAGAGACCCAGTACTTC
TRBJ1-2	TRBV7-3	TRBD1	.	CASSPTGTVYGYTF	TGTGCCAGCAGCCCAACCGGGACAGTGTATGGCTACACCTTC